This TCR beta chain comes out of a study of OX40 agonist ivuxolimab in advanced cancers. Study-level information: With a range of roughly 20 to 80, age averaged approximately 54 years, and around 83% were male. General observations from the study: At doses 0.1 to 3.0 mg/kg, CD4+ and CD8+ clones expanded. Antigen targets of the expanded peripheral T cells went undetermined.

As for this clone: What it recognizes is unknown. The germline gene is not matched at one end of the junction; a read error may be the cause.

Germline V gene sequence: CDR1 KGHSH, CDR2 LQKENI. The CDR3 is made up of 13 amino acids. Clones were read by immunoSEQ multiplex PCR, and TCRdb kept only the in-frame ones, dropping some. This table holds about 46,000 clones, 82% found once. The sample consisted of CD4+ or CD8+ T cells sorted from blood, taken in a trial of the OX40 agonist ivuxolimab. The rearrangement joins TRBV18 to TRBJ2-7, with 8 nucleotides matching TRBD2. This clonotype originated in an adult with an advanced solid tumor such as melanoma, head and neck, liver or kidney cancer. The CDR3 sequence is CASSPGLVASLSF. The CDR3 bases are TGTGCCAGCTCACCGGGACTAGTTGCGTCGCTAAGCTTC.